The 18 T cell receptor beta chains in this list originate from one sample, sequenced in a study of OX40 agonist ivuxolimab in advanced cancers. The library was produced with the immunoSEQ multiplex PCR assay. Entries here come from immuneACCESS through TCRdb and include only in-frame sequences with V and J called. Some clones fail to appear in such tables; in the studies checked, an unresolved V gene covers under half of the shortfall, and the cause of the remainder is unknown. This sample is represented by roughly 66,000 clones; less than 90% of them were singletons. Jointly, the top ten make up under 2.5% of the sample. The starting material was CD4+ or CD8+ T cells sorted from blood, obtained in a trial of the OX40 agonist ivuxolimab. These receptors were collected from an adult with an advanced solid tumor such as melanoma, head and neck, liver or kidney cancer.

The V call is TRBV5-1, the J call TRBJ2-3; 13 bases align to TRBD2. The germline V gene encodes CDR1 SGHRS and CDR2 YFSETQ. The CDR3 length is 17 residues. V shed 3 bases, J shed 2 bases, and the junction held 6 bases outside the gene matches. CDR3 bases: TGCGCCAGCAGCTACCAGGGACTAGCGGGAACCACAGATACGCAGTATTTT. As protein: CASSYQGLAGTTDTQYF. The full variable domain, completed using reference TRBV5-1 and TRBJ2-3, is KAGVTQTPRYLIKTRGQQVTLSCSPISGHRSVSWYQQTPGQGLQFLFEYFSETQRNKGNFPGRFSGRQFSNSRSEMNVSTLELGDSALYLCASSYQGLAGTTDTQYFGPGTRLTVL.

This rearrangement joins TRBV5-4 to TRBJ1-1, with D possibly matching TRBD1 (5 bases). Germline CDR1 and CDR2: SGHNT and YYREEE (reference sequence). This CDR3 has 14 amino acids. V lost 4 bases and J 1 base, leaving 11 bases between the germline ends. The CDR3 reads CASSPGGQNTEAFF. CDR3 in DNA: TGTGCCAGCAGCCCCGGCGGACAGAACACTGAAGCTTTCTTT.

This chain uses TRBV27 with TRBJ1-2, with 7 nucleotides matching TRBD1. CDR3 length: 14 amino acids. The trim removed 8 bases at V and 4 bases at J, leaving 10 bases unmatched. Germline V gene lookup returns CDR1 MNHEY and CDR2 SMNVEV (reference sequence). CDR3 in amino acids: CASGPIDRAYGYTF. The CDR3 bases are TGTGCCAGCGGACCTATCGACAGGGCCTATGGCTACACCTTC.

The rearrangement joins TRBV5-1 to TRBJ2-7, with TRBD1 matching 7 bases. The CDR3 contains 15 residues. The V and J ends lost 9 bases and 2 bases, in that order; junction bases with no gene match: 14. Germline V CDR1 and CDR2: SGHRS, YFSETQ. As DNA, the CDR3 is TGCGCCAAGAGCAATGACGGGACAGAGCCCTACGAGCAGTACTTC. Amino acids: CAKSNDGTEPYEQYF.

This rearrangement joins TRBV19 to TRBJ2-3; 14 positions match TRBD2. The V and J ends lost 6 bases and 6 bases, in that order; junction bases with no gene match: 5. The CDR3 is 15 amino acids. Germline V gene data show CDR1 as LNHDA and CDR2 as SQIVND (reference sequence). Written as DNA, the CDR3 is TGTGCCAGTAGCCCGGGACTAGCGGGAGCCGATACGCAGTATTTT. This sequence encodes CASSPGLAGADTQYF.

This clone was counted between two and nine times. The V call is TRBV7-2, the J call TRBJ2-7, with 9 bases lining up with TRBD1. This CDR3 region has 15 residues. The V and J ends lost 5 bases and 4 bases, in that order; junction bases with no gene match: 9. CDR1 SGHTA and CDR2 FQGNSA come from the germline V gene. In DNA, the CDR3 is TGTGCCAGCAGCACAAGCCGACAGGGGGGGTACGAGCAGTACTTC. It yields the protein CASSTSRQGGYEQYF.

The gene calls are TRBV19 and TRBJ2-7, with D possibly matching TRBD2 (6 bases). This CDR3 region has 15 residues. Trimming left V 4 bases short and J 9 bases short, with 22 bases between. Looked up from germline, CDR1 is LNHDA and CDR2 is SQIVND (reference sequence). CDR3 protein: CASSTTLLEGHGQYF. The CDR3 DNA sequence: TGTGCCAGTAGTACGACATTATTGGAGGGGCATGGGCAGTACTTC.

The chain links TRBV7-9 to TRBJ2-5; D not certain. The CDR3 length is 11 residues. Between the trimmed V and J ends, which lost 3 bases and 5 bases, there was a span of 4 bases. Germline assignment: CDR1 SEHNR and CDR2 FQNEAQ (reference sequence). The CDR3 DNA reads as TGTGCCAGCAGCTTTAGTGAGACCCAGTACTTC. Translation gives CASSFSETQYF.

With regard to this clone: A junction boundary mismatches the germline segment, possibly from a read error. The chain has TRBV5-3 and TRBJ2-2; D may be TRBD2 (6 bases). TRBV5-3 is an ORF, and what it does is uncertain. The CDR3 runs to 15 residues. CDR3 region: CARSLFEGGVSGAVF. The CDR3 DNA reads as TGTGCCAGAAGCTTGTTCGAGGGTGGAGTTTCGGGAGCTGTTTTT.

The chain links TRBV9 to TRBJ2-7; TRBD2 might be the D (5 bases). V was clipped by 0 bases and J by 2 bases, with 15 bases between them. The CDR3 is made up of 16 amino acids. Germline CDR1 SGDLS, CDR2 YYNGEE. CDR3 DNA: TGTGCCAGCAGCGTAGACGGACTCCCACGCCCCTACGAGCAGTACTTC. Protein product: CASSVDGLPRPYEQYF.

This clone was counted a single time. This rearrangement joins TRBV5-1 to TRBJ2-5, with D maybe TRBD1 (6 bases). The CDR3 consists of 12 residues. V was pared by 8 bases and J by 5 bases, with 13 bases between. The germline V gene encodes CDR1 SGHRS and CDR2 YFSETQ. The CDR3 region is CASRTEVETQYF. DNA of the CDR3: TGCGCCAGTAGGACAGAAGTGGAGACCCAGTACTTC.

V is TRBV30 and J is TRBJ2-1; a weak D match, TRBD1 (6 bases). V lost 2 bases to trimming and J lost 5 bases, with 22 bases between them. Germline CDR1 is GTSNPN and CDR2 is SVGIG (reference sequence). CDR3 length: 17 residues. The CDR3 reads CAWSKTGRGFAHNEQFF. In nucleotides, the CDR3 is TGTGCCTGGAGTAAGACAGGTAGAGGATTTGCCCACAATGAGCAGTTCTTC.

The chain joins TRBV29-1 to TRBJ1-1; 9 nucleotides agree with TRBD1. V shed 6 bases and J 4 bases; nucleotides not matched to a gene: 12. The CDR3 is 15 residues long. The germline gives CDR1 SQVTM, CDR2 ANQGSEA. CDR3 sequence: CSVTGGILWGTEAFF. As DNA, the CDR3 is TGCAGCGTCACAGGGGGCATTTTGTGGGGCACTGAAGCTTTCTTT.

The chain employs TRBV12-5 and TRBJ2-3, with D uncertain. The CDR3 loop spans 13 amino acids. Trimming pared 5 bases from V and 4 bases from J, leaving 10 bases between. CDR1 is LGHNT and CDR2 is FRNRAP in the germline V gene. The CDR3 protein is CASGLSSPDTQYF. CDR3 DNA: TGTGCTAGTGGTCTCAGTTCACCAGATACGCAGTATTTT.

The sample holds one count of this clone. The chain joins TRBV21-1 to TRBJ2-2; the tabulated D call, TRBD1, remains unverified against the DNA. TRBV21-1 is a documented pseudogene. The CDR3 length is 13 residues. The CDR3 nucleotides read TGTGCCAGCAGCCAAAAAAGGGGTGGGGAGCTGTTTTTT. Residues: CASSQKRGGELFF.

The chain combines TRBV20-1 with TRBJ2-7; D gene uncertain. Germline V lookup: CDR1 DFQATT, CDR2 SNEGSKA (reference sequence). V gave up 6 bases and J gave up 6 bases, with 12 bases separating them. The CDR3 length is 11 residues. The CDR3 nucleotides read TGCAGTGCGGTCGGAACGACCGAGCAGTACTTC. Its translation: CSAVGTTEQYF.

The chain couples TRBV5-4 to TRBJ2-1; possible D gene TRBD2, 6 bases. There are 14 residues in the CDR3. Trimming shortened V by 4 bases and J by 7 bases, and 15 bases separated the two germline ends. Germline CDR1 reads SGHNT; CDR2 reads YYREEE (reference sequence). In DNA form, the CDR3 reads TGTGCCAGCAGCCCGGAATTAGCGGCAAATGAGCAGTTCTTC. This gives the protein CASSPELAANEQFF.

This chain uses TRBV5-4 with TRBJ2-1, with D tentatively TRBD2 (6 bases). The CDR3 runs to 16 residues. CDR1 is SGHNT and CDR2 is YYREEE in the germline V gene (reference sequence). V lost 3 bases to trimming and J lost 4 bases, with 17 bases between them. In DNA, the CDR3 is TGTGCCAGCAGCTCGGGGAGGAGCTTTCAATACAATGAGCAGTTCTTC. It encodes CASSSGRSFQYNEQFF.